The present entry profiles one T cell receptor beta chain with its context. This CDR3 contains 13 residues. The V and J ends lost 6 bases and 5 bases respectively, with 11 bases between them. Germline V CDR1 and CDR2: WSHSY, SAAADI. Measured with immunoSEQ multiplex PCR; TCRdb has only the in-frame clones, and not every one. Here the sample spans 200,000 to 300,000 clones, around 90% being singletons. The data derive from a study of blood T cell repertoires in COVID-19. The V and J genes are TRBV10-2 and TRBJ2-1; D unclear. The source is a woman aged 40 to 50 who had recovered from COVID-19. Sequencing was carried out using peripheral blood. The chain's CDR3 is CASSSGSNNEQFF. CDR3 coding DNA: TGCGCCAGCAGCTCGGGTAGCAACAATGAGCAGTTCTTC.